This entry lists 27 T cell receptor beta chains sequenced from one sample in a study of T cell repertoires in cytomegalovirus infection. TCRdb analysed the reads with MiXCR anew, one entry per CDR3 protein. This table has approximately 290,000 distinct CDR3 sequences, over 20% appearing once. The sample consisted of PBMCs. Receptors originate from a human donor in good health (CMV status not recorded). Some clones in this sample may be carry-over from other donors' samples.

V is TRBV6-2 or TRBV6-3 and J is TRBJ2-2; no definite D call. From germline, CDR1 is MNHEY and CDR2 SVGEGT. The CDR3 contains 15 residues. Deletions cut 4 bases from V and 0 bases from J, with 9 bases between. The CDR3 DNA is TGTGCCAGCAGTTCCCACATCGCGAACACCGGGGAGCTGTTTTTT. The encoded protein is CASSSHIANTGELFF.

In nucleotides, the CDR3 is TGTGCCAGCAGCGTAGCGGGACACACGAGTTTCACGCAGTATTTT. Translation gives CASSVAGHTSFTQYF. This chain joins TRBV9 and TRBJ2-3, with a possible D match to TRBD1 (6 bases). The CDR3 length is 15 residues. Germline V gene sequence: CDR1 SGDLS, CDR2 YYNGEE. V gave up 0 bases and J gave up 9 bases, with 17 bases separating them.

This clonotype has ten or more counts. The chain uses TRBV12-3 or TRBV12-4 and TRBJ1-5; possibly TRBD1 for D (6 bases). V dropped 6 bases and J dropped 4 bases, with 13 bases sitting between them. This CDR3 is 14 amino acids long. The CDR3 loop reads CASRRGGTNQPQHF. The CDR3 DNA follows: TGTGCCAGCAGGCGAGGGGGTACAAATCAGCCCCAGCATTTT.

The V gene is TRBV7-9, the J gene TRBJ1-1, with D possibly matching TRBD1 (5 bases). The CDR3 is made up of 15 amino acids. Between the trimmed V and J ends, which lost 5 bases and 1 base, there was a span of 14 bases. Per the germline V gene, CDR1 is SEHNR and CDR2 is FQNEAQ (reference sequence). The CDR3 region has the DNA TGTGCCAGCAGCCCCCCCGGGACCTCGAACACTGAAGCTTTCTTT. It specifies CASSPPGTSNTEAFF.

This clonotype was observed a handful of times. The V gene is TRBV14, the J gene TRBJ2-1, with 8 bases fitting TRBD1. V lost 6 bases and J lost 8; bases outside the gene matches: 6. The CDR3 runs 13 residues. In germline, CDR1 is SGHDN, CDR2 FVKESK. The CDR3 here is CASRATGVDEQFF. The CDR3 DNA follows: TGTGCCAGCAGGGCGACAGGGGTCGATGAGCAGTTCTTC. Full variable domain (missing parts from reference TRBV14 and TRBJ2-1): EAGVTQFPSHSVIEKGQTVTLRCDPISGHDNLYWYRRVMGKEIKFLLHFVKESKQDESGMPNNRFLAERTGGTYSTLKVQPAELEDSGVYFCASRATGVDEQFFGPGTRLTVL.

The chain links TRBV2 to TRBJ2-2, with TRBD2 matching over 10 bases. The CDR3 runs 13 residues. Trimming removed 9 bases from V and 7 bases from J; junction bases left unmatched: 5. CDR1 SNHLY and CDR2 FYNNEI come from the germline V gene. The CDR3 sequence is CASGTSVNGELFF. CDR3 coding DNA: TGTGCCAGTGGGACTAGCGTGAACGGGGAGCTGTTTTTT.

The table lists this clonotype with many counts. The chain combines TRBV6-1 with TRBJ2-6; tentatively, D is TRBD2 (5 bases). The length of the CDR3 is 13 residues. Germline V gene lookup returns CDR1 MNHNS and CDR2 SASEGT. V was cut by 10 bases and J by 5 bases, with 12 bases left in between. The CDR3 reads CATPGLRANVLTF. Written as DNA, the CDR3 is TGTGCCACCCCCGGACTCAGGGCCAACGTCCTGACTTTC.

This clonotype showed up just once. The chain uses TRBV18 and TRBJ2-4; 8 bases match TRBD2. Losses at the gene ends were 0 bases for V and 7 bases for J; bases not matched to a gene: 11. Germline loops: CDR1 KGHSH, CDR2 LQKENI. The CDR3 spans 17 residues. The CDR3 DNA is TGTGCCAGCTCACCACCGATTAGCGGGGCCACCTGGAACATTCAGTACTTC. Protein product: CASSPPISGATWNIQYF.

The gene calls are TRBV2 and TRBJ2-7; D is tentatively TRBD1 or TRBD2 (5 bases each). Germline-derived CDR1 and CDR2 are SNHLY and FYNNEI. V dropped 4 bases and J dropped 3 bases, with 13 bases sitting between them. This CDR3 has 14 amino acids. The CDR3, as DNA: TGTGCCAGCAGTGGGGGACCACTGGGCTACGAGCAGTACTTC. It translates to CASSGGPLGYEQYF.

This clonotype was counted a few times. J is TRBJ2-6 and V is TRBV7-9; 10 bases are shared with TRBD2. Germline trimming cut 5 bases from V and 2 bases from J; bases unmatched to any gene: 6. CDR1 SEHNR and CDR2 FQNEAQ come from the germline V gene (reference sequence). This CDR3 has 17 residues. In DNA form, the CDR3 reads TGTGCCAGCAGCCTGCCGGGACTAGCGACTGGGGCCAACGTCCTGACTTTC. Residues: CASSLPGLATGANVLTF.

The gene calls are TRBV12-3 or TRBV12-4 and TRBJ1-5; D might be TRBD1 (6 bases). V lost 6 bases, J lost 3 bases, and 12 bases lay in between. CDR3 length: 14 residues. CDR3 in DNA: TGTGCCAGCAGGGGGGGGCAGAACAATCAGCCCCAGCATTTT. As protein: CASRGGQNNQPQHF.

This clonotype showed up just a few times. V usage is TRBV6-6 and J usage is TRBJ2-6, with D uncertain. Germline CDR1 and CDR2: MNHNY and SVGAGI (reference sequence). Trimming stripped 2 bases from V and 4 bases from J, with 6 bases between. This CDR3 has 14 residues. CDR3 coding DNA: TGTGCCAGCAGTTACACGGAGGGGGCCAACGTCCTGACTTTC. Protein sequence: CASSYTEGANVLTF.

This chain uses TRBV14 with TRBJ2-1; maybe TRBD2 (7 bases). The CDR3 is 16 amino acids. Germline V lookup: CDR1 SGHDN, CDR2 FVKESK. V lost 0 bases to trimming and J lost 7 bases, with 16 bases between them. CDR3 loop: CASSQDWGGQGNEQFF. The CDR3 DNA follows: TGTGCCAGCAGCCAAGATTGGGGGGGCCAGGGGAATGAGCAGTTCTTC.

This clonotype was seen at least ten times. J is TRBJ1-6 and V is TRBV7-2; TRBD1 is a possible D gene (6 bases). Germline loops: CDR1 SGHTA, CDR2 FQGNSA. V shed 5 bases and J shed 11 bases, with 13 bases lying between them. The CDR3 contains 13 residues. The CDR3: CASSQGGNPPLHF. CDR3 sequence (DNA): TGTGCCAGCAGCCAAGGGGGGAACCCACCCCTCCACTTT.

This chain links TRBV20-1 with TRBJ2-1; weak D call: TRBD1 (5 bases). Germline CDR1 and CDR2: DFQATT and SNEGSKA (reference sequence). Trimming stripped 1 base from V and 8 bases from J, with 12 bases between. This CDR3 has 13 amino acids. This CDR3 reads CSARGGRGDEQFF. The CDR3 region has the DNA TGCAGTGCTAGAGGAGGAAGGGGCGATGAGCAGTTCTTC.

The V and J genes are TRBV7-2 and TRBJ2-7; the match to TRBD2 covers 7 bases. CDR1 is SGHTA and CDR2 is FQGNSA in the germline V gene. The CDR3 contains 16 residues. V was pared by 3 bases and J by 3 bases, with 11 bases of the junction left unmatched. As DNA, the CDR3 is TGTGCCAGCAGCTTGGGGGGTGGGGGGGGATACTACGAGCAGTACTTC. Residues: CASSLGGGGGYYEQYF.

The J gene is TRBJ1-6, the V gene TRBV5-1, with a possible D match to TRBD1 (6 bases). Trimming took 0 bases from V and 9 from J, leaving 10 bases between them. The CDR3 spans 14 residues. Germline V CDR1 and CDR2: SGHRS, YFSETQ. The CDR3 nucleotides are TGCGCCAGCAGCTTGGCACAGGGAGGTTCACCCCTCCACTTT. This encodes CASSLAQGGSPLHF. The full variable domain, in which reference TRBV5-1 and TRBJ1-6 provide the parts outside the CDR3, is KAGVTQTPRYLIKTRGQQVTLSCSPISGHRSVSWYQQTPGQGLQFLFEYFSETQRNKGNFPGRFSGRQFSNSRSEMNVSTLELGDSALYLCASSLAQGGSPLHFGNGTRLTVT.

This clonotype turned up a few times. The chain recombines TRBV10-3 with TRBJ2-3; TRBD2 matches 8 bases. The germline V gene has CDR1 ENHRY and CDR2 SYGVKD. The CDR3 is 15 residues long. The trim removed 4 bases at V and 1 base at J, leaving 4 bases unmatched. The CDR3 region is CAISAVLAGTDTQYF. The CDR3, as DNA: TGTGCCATCAGTGCGGTACTAGCGGGCACAGATACGCAGTATTTT.

The chain couples TRBV19 to TRBJ1-2; unclear D gene. Trimming cost V 5 bases and J 4 bases, with 14 bases left between them. CDR3 length equals 14 residues. Germline CDR1 and CDR2: LNHDA and SQIVND (reference sequence). The CDR3 sequence is CASSGIDGVYGYTF. CDR3 nucleotides: TGTGCCAGTAGTGGGATCGACGGCGTCTATGGCTACACCTTC.

In its sample, this clonotype was seen many times. J is TRBJ1-1 and V is TRBV2; 7 bases are shared with TRBD1. V dropped 2 bases and J dropped 6; count of bases not matched to a gene: 9. Germline CDR1 reads SNHLY; CDR2 reads FYNNEI. The CDR3 runs to 15 residues. The CDR3 DNA is TGTGCCAGCAGTGAAAACAGGGGTTGGTTCGCTGAAGCTTTCTTT. This translates into CASSENRGWFAEAFF.

This chain connects TRBV5-1 to TRBJ1-2, with D possibly TRBD1 on 5 matching bases. CDR3 length equals 14 residues. Germline lookup yields CDR1 SGHRS and CDR2 YFSETQ. The V end lost 2 bases, the J end lost 6 bases, and 14 bases lay between the germline ends. The chain's CDR3 is CASSFIRVTDGYTF. In nucleotides, the CDR3 is TGCGCCAGCAGCTTCATCAGGGTAACGGATGGCTACACCTTC.

There are a few counts of this clonotype. The rearrangement links TRBV2 to TRBJ2-7, with TRBD1 identical over 10 bases. The length of the CDR3 is 15 residues. V shed 5 bases and J 5 bases; nucleotides not matched to a gene: 9. Germline V gives CDR1 SNHLY, CDR2 FYNNEI. DNA of the CDR3: TGTGCCAGCAGTCCCGCCGGGACAGGGGTCCACGAGCAGTACTTC. It codes for CASSPAGTGVHEQYF.

The rearrangement joins TRBV5-1 to TRBJ2-7; 8 bases are a match to TRBD1. CDR1 is SGHRS and CDR2 is YFSETQ in the germline V gene. V lost 2 bases, J lost 0 bases, and 7 bases stayed unmatched. The CDR3 extends over 16 amino acids. CDR3 region: CASSLSYGQGSYEQYF. DNA for the CDR3: TGCGCCAGCAGCTTAAGCTATGGACAGGGCTCCTACGAGCAGTACTTC.

This clonotype was observed many times. The rearrangement uses TRBV7-2 and TRBJ2-5; 7 bases agree with TRBD1. The CDR3 extends over 17 amino acids. The germline V gene encodes CDR1 SGHTA and CDR2 FQGNSA. J was trimmed by 1 base and V by 1 base; bases with no gene match: 9. CDR3 sequence: CASSLGGRGSGQETQYF. The CDR3 nucleotides are TGTGCCAGCAGCTTAGGGGGCAGGGGGTCAGGCCAAGAGACCCAGTACTTC.

This clonotype was observed a few times. J is TRBJ1-5 and V is TRBV20-1, with 8 bases lining up with TRBD1. V shed 4 bases and J 6 bases; nucleotides not matched to a gene: 14. Germline lookup yields CDR1 DFQATT and CDR2 SNEGSKA (reference sequence). This CDR3 has 16 residues. CDR3 DNA sequence: TGCAGTGCTAAACCCCGGGACAGGTTTTATGGTCAGCCCCAGCATTTT. Protein: CSAKPRDRFYGQPQHF.

This clonotype was counted at least ten times. This rearrangement joins TRBV7-2 to TRBJ2-3; TRBD2 matches 12 bases. From germline, CDR1 is SGHTA and CDR2 FQGNSA. The CDR3 has 17 residues. With 5 bases clipped from V and 6 bases from J, the junction kept 12 bases outside the gene matches. For the CDR3, the DNA is TGTGCCAGCAGCCCGCCCGGACTAGCGGGAAGGGTGGATACGCAGTATTTT. As protein: CASSPPGLAGRVDTQYF. Filled out from reference TRBV7-2 and TRBJ2-3, the complete variable domain reads GAGVSQSPSNKVTEKGKDVELRCDPISGHTALYWYRQSLGQGLEFLIYFQGNSAPDKSGLPSDRFSAERTGGSVSTLTIQRTQQEDSAVYLCASSPPGLAGRVDTQYFGPGTRLTVL.

The CDR3 reads CASTLEGEVGAFF. CDR3 in DNA: TGTGCCAGCACCCTCGAGGGGGAGGTAGGAGCTTTCTTT. The chain is built from TRBV2 and TRBJ1-1; D is possibly TRBD1 (6 bases). The CDR3 consists of 13 residues. Trimming took off 7 bases at V and 10 bases at J, with 19 bases between the two ends. Germline CDR1 SNHLY, CDR2 FYNNEI. Drawing the rest from reference TRBV2 and TRBJ1-1, the complete variable domain is EPEVTQTPSHQVTQMGQEVILRCVPISNHLYFYWYRQILGQKVEFLVSFYNNEISEKSEIFDDQFSVERPDGSNFTLKIRSTKLEDSAMYFCASTLEGEVGAFFGQGTRLTVV.